The T cell receptor beta chain described here comes from a study of neurological immune-mediated disorders. Regarding time point: technical triplicate 1. A total of 2 million PBMCs stored at -80 degrees C provided the unsorted libraries. A note on this clonotype: The junction differs from germline at one of its ends, possibly a read error.

The method for making cDNA was 5'RACE, and it used 10-nucleotide random UMIs. TCRdb independently ran MiXCR on the 5' RACE reads; one entry per CDR3 protein. Of tens of thousands of distinct CDR3 sequences in the sample, 11% were seen once. Germline assignment: CDR1 LNHDA and CDR2 SQIVND (reference sequence). This CDR3 contains 18 residues. The sequence came from a man between 60 and 75 years old with HTLV-1-associated myelopathy (HAM/TSP). The sequenced sample consisted of PBMCs. V gene TRBV19 combines with J gene TRBJ1-1, with 7 nucleotides matching TRBD1. DNA of the CDR3: TGTTCCAGTAGTATAGGGTGGACAGGAGGACCTACGAACACTGAAGCTTTCTTT. This gives the protein CSSSIGWTGGPTNTEAFF.